This passage covers 8 T cell receptor beta chains from one sample sequenced in a study of cytomegalovirus exposure and HLA in healthy donors. In the PCR, 60 Vbeta and 13 Jbeta primers were used. Assay: immunoSEQ multiplex PCR; the TCRdb copy retains only in-frame clones and omits some. The sample yields more than 80,000 clones, around 74% seen once. Sequenced material: PBMCs. The receptors come from a woman aged 70-85 years in good health and CMV-seropositive.

The J gene is TRBJ2-1, the V gene TRBV28; 9 positions agree with TRBD2. Germline CDR1 and CDR2: MDHEN and SYDVKM. V gave up 4 bases and J gave up 5 bases; unmatched junction bases: 12. This CDR3 is 17 amino acids long. The CDR3 nucleotides are TGTGCCAGCAGTTCCACGGCGGCTAGCGGGAACCACAATGAGCAGTTCTTC. This translates into CASSSTAASGNHNEQFF.

V is TRBV10-3 and J is TRBJ2-7; D is possibly TRBD1 (5 bases). Trimming cost V 8 bases and J 2 bases, with 22 bases left between them. The germline CDR1 and CDR2 sequences are ENHRY and SYGVKD. The CDR3 is made up of 16 amino acids. The CDR3 DNA is TGTGCCATCCAGGACCAGGGCGCTTCCAGTCCCTACGAGCAGTACTTC. This sequence encodes CAIQDQGASSPYEQYF.

This chain links TRBV6-5 with TRBJ1-3; 7 bases map to TRBD1. CDR3 length: 16 amino acids. After removal of 0 bases from V and 0 bases from J, the junction contained 2 bases not matched to a gene. From germline, CDR1 is MNHEY and CDR2 SVGAGI. The CDR3, as DNA: TGTGCCAGCAGTTACTCAGGACAGGCCTCTGGAAACACCATATATTTT. This gives the protein CASSYSGQASGNTIYF.

The chain combines TRBV27 with TRBJ2-5, with D tentatively TRBD2 (5 bases). Trimming left V 2 bases short and J 5 bases short, with 15 bases between. CDR1 MNHEY and CDR2 SMNVEV come from the germline V gene (reference sequence). The CDR3 covers 15 residues. CDR3 DNA sequence: TGTGCCAGCAGTTTACAGGTTGGAGGCGGCGAGACCCAGTACTTC. Protein sequence: CASSLQVGGGETQYF.

With regard to this clone: The same CDR3 can be traced to other DNA sequences in this sample. V gene TRBV7-6 combines with J gene TRBJ2-3, with D perhaps TRBD2 (5 bases). V shed 5 bases and J shed 4 bases, with 22 bases lying between them. Germline lookup yields CDR1 SGHVS and CDR2 FNYEAQ. This CDR3 has 17 amino acids. The chain's CDR3 is CASSLGGWELHADTQYF. The CDR3 DNA sequence: TGTGCCAGCAGCCTAGGTGGGTGGGAGCTCCATGCAGATACGCAGTATTTT. Looking up the rest from reference TRBV7-6 and TRBJ2-3 gives the full variable domain: GAGVSQSPRYKVTKRGQDVALRCDPISGHVSLYWYRQALGQGPEFLTYFNYEAQQDKSGLPNDRFSAERPEGSISTLTIQRTEQRDSAMYRCASSLGGWELHADTQYFGPGTRLTVL.

The V gene is TRBV28, the J gene TRBJ2-7; 8 nucleotides agree with TRBD1. CDR1 MDHEN and CDR2 SYDVKM come from the germline V gene. V lost 5 bases to trimming and J lost 3 bases; unmatched junction nucleotides: 6. The CDR3 contains 14 residues. CDR3 coding DNA: TGTGCCAGCAGTCTGCAGGGGGCCGTCTACGAGCAGTACTTC. Its protein product is CASSLQGAVYEQYF.

This clone was found once. The junction does not match germline at one end; this may be a read error. This chain joins TRBV9 and TRBJ1-5; D uncertain. The germline V gene has CDR1 SGDLS and CDR2 YYNGEE. This CDR3 is 13 amino acids long. The CDR3 DNA reads as TGTGCCGGCAGCCGATCACCAGGTCAGCCCCAGCATTTT. It codes for CAGSRSPGQPQHF. Full variable domain (rest looked up from reference TRBV9 and TRBJ1-5): DSGVTQTPKHLITATGQRVTLRCSPRSGDLSVYWYQQSLDQGLQFLIQYYNGEERAKGNILERFSAQQFPDLHSELNLSSLELGDSALYFCAGSRSPGQPQHFGDGTRLSIL.

This clone occurred a few times. The rearrangement links TRBV5-4 to TRBJ1-1; D is perhaps TRBD1 (5 bases). Germline assignment: CDR1 SGHNT and CDR2 YYREEE (reference sequence). The CDR3 covers 14 residues. V gave up 2 bases and J gave up 1 base, with 9 bases separating them. CDR3 protein: CASSFRDRNTEAFF. As DNA, the CDR3 is TGTGCCAGCAGCTTCCGAGACAGGAACACTGAAGCTTTCTTT.